Listed below are T cell receptor beta chains from one sample, sequenced in a study of T-cell memory formation after mild COVID-19. From the 5' RACE reads, TCRdb called clonotypes with MiXCR, one entry per CDR3 protein. The repertoire holds approximately 210,000 distinct CDR3 sequences, about 27% seen once, with approximately 10% in the top ten. The sample taken for sequencing was PBMCs or a T cell subset sorted from them (not recorded which). These receptors originate from an adult woman who had mild COVID-19 (a few samples of this study predate the infection). Cell type and time point are not known. Both conserved end residues are part of each CDR3. The D gene is left open where the match is weak. Part of the rows lack a size; the others show once, few, many or a class for expanded clones.

j_call	d_call	clone_size	v_call	cdr3_nt	cdr3_aa
TRBJ2-7	TRBD2	NA	TRBV7-9	TGTGCCAGCAGCTTAGATCCTAGCGGGATCTACGAGCAGTACTTC	CASSLDPSGIYEQYF
TRBJ2-7	TRBD2	NA	TRBV20-1	TGCAGTGCTACTAGCGGGAGCGCCTACGAGCAGTACTTC	CSATSGSAYEQYF
TRBJ2-3	TRBD1	few	TRBV7-2	TGTGCCAGCAGCCGAAGCCCGCCTACAAGGACAGGTCGCACAGATACGCAGTATTTT	CASSRSPPTRTGRTDTQYF
TRBJ2-2	NA	NA	TRBV20-1	TGCAGTGCTAGCAAAAGCGGAGCAGCCGGGGAGCTGTTTTTT	CSASKSGAAGELFF
TRBJ2-7	TRBD1	few	TRBV5-1	TGCGCCAGCAGCTTGGATGGGACAGGGGGGATGGAGCAGTACTTC	CASSLDGTGGMEQYF
TRBJ2-3	TRBD2	NA	TRBV20-1	TGCAGTGCTAGAGATGGGCGGGGGAGCACAGATACGCAGTATTTT	CSARDGRGSTDTQYF
TRBJ2-3	TRBD2	few	TRBV9	TGTGCCAGCCAAACTAGCGGAGGCACAGATACGCAGTATTTT	CASQTSGGTDTQYF
TRBJ2-5	TRBD2	few	TRBV18	TGTGCCAGCTCACCGGGAAGCGGGGGAGAGACCCAGTACTTC	CASSPGSGGETQYF
TRBJ2-2	NA	few	TRBV9	TGTGCCAGCAGCCTCCAAGATTGGGGGAGGTGGACCGGGGAGCTGTTTTTT	CASSLQDWGRWTGELFF
TRBJ2-7	NA	NA	TRBV5-6	TGTGCCAGCACCGAGTTTGGGGGGAGCTCCTACGAGCAGTACTTC	CASTEFGGSSYEQYF
TRBJ2-6	TRBD2	NA	TRBV7-9	TGTGCCAGCAGCGACGCCCCGGGGGGGCGGTCTGGGGCCAACGTCCTGACTTTC	CASSDAPGGRSGANVLTF
TRBJ2-7	NA	few	TRBV9	TGTGCCAGCAGCGTAGAGGCACTCCCCACCTACGAGCAGTACTTC	CASSVEALPTYEQYF
TRBJ2-1	NA	NA	TRBV4-3	TGCGCCAGCAGCCAAGAGAGAATGAGTACCCACAATGAGCAGTTCTTC	CASSQERMSTHNEQFF
TRBJ2-3	NA	few	TRBV20-1	TGCAGTGGGGGGGGCGCGGGCACAGATACGCAGTATTTT	CSGGGAGTDTQYF
TRBJ1-5	NA	NA	TRBV6-5	TGTGCCAGCAGCGTTAGGGGGGGTCAGCCCCAGCATTTT	CASSVRGGQPQHF
TRBJ1-5	NA	NA	TRBV6-5	TGTGCCACCGGAGGGGGGCAGCCCCAGCATTTT	CATGGGQPQHF
TRBJ1-5	NA	few	TRBV7-2	TGTGCCAGCAGCCCCATGGCAGGGGGCAATCAGCCCCAGCATTTT	CASSPMAGGNQPQHF
TRBJ1-1	NA	few	TRBV5-1	TGCGCCAGCAGCCCCGCCGGACTTTTAAACACTGAAGCTTTCTTT	CASSPAGLLNTEAFF
TRBJ2-7	NA	few	TRBV4-1	TGCGCCAGCAGCCAAGAACAGGGCCGCTCCTACGAGCAGTACTTC	CASSQEQGRSYEQYF
TRBJ2-7	TRBD2	NA	TRBV12-3/TRBV12-4	TGTGCCAGCAGTTTCGCACCAGCGGGAGGGCGCGTCGAGCAGTACTTC	CASSFAPAGGRVEQYF
TRBJ2-5	NA	NA	TRBV6-1	TGTGCCAGCAGCGGAACTGGGTACCAAGAGACCCAGTACTTC	CASSGTGYQETQYF
TRBJ2-7	NA	NA	TRBV14	TGTGCCAGCAGCCAAGAAGGAGGGTTGCGATACGAGCAGTACTTC	CASSQEGGLRYEQYF